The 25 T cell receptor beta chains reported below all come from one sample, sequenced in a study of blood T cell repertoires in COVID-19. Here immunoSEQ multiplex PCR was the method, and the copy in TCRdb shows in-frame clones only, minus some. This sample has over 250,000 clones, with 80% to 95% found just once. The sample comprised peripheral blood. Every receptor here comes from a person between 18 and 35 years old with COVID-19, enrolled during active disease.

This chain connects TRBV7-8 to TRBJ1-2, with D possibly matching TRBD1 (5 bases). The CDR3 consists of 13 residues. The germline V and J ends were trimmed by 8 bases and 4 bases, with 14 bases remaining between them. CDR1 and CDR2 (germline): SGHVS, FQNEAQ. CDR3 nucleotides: TGTGCCAGCTCCCCCGGGGGGGGCTATGGCTACACCTTC. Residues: CASSPGGGYGYTF.

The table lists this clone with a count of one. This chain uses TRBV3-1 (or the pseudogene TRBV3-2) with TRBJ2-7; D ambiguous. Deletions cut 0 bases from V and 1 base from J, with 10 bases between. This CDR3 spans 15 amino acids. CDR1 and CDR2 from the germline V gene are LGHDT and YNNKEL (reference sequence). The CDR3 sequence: CASSQDLARSYEQYF. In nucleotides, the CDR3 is TGTGCCAGCAGCCAAGACTTGGCCAGATCCTACGAGCAGTACTTC.

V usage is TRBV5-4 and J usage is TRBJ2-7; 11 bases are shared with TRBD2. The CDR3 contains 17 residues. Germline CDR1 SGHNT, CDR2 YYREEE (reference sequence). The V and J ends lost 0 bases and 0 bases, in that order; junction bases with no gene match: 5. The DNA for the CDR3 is TGTGCCAGCAGCTTGGGACCGGGACTAGCGGCCTCCTACGAGCAGTACTTC. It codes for CASSLGPGLAASYEQYF. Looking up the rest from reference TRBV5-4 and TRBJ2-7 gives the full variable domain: ETGVTQSPTHLIKTRGQQVTLRCSSQSGHNTVSWYQQALGQGPQFIFQYYREEENGRGNFPPRFSGLQFPNYSSELNVNALELDDSALYLCASSLGPGLAASYEQYFGPGTRLTVT.

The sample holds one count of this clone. In DNA, the CDR3 is TGTGCCACCAGTGGTCTGAGGGAGACCCAGTACTTC. The encoded protein is CATSGLRETQYF. The V and J genes are TRBV24-1 and TRBJ2-5; D is ambiguous. This CDR3 has 12 amino acids. Germline values: CDR1 KGHDR, CDR2 SFDVKD. The germline V and J ends were trimmed by 5 bases and 5 bases, with 8 bases remaining between them.

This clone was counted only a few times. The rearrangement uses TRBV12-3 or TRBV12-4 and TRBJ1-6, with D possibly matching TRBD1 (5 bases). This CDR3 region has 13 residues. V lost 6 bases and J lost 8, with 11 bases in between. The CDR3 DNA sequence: TGTGCCAGCAGGAGCAGGGAATATTCACCCCTCCACTTT. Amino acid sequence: CASRSREYSPLHF.

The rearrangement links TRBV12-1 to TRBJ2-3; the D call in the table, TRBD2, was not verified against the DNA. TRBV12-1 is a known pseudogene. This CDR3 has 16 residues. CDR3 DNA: TGTGCCAGCAGCTTCCTGACGGGACTAGTCATGGATACGCAGTATTTT. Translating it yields CASSFLTGLVMDTQYF.

As DNA, the CDR3 is TGTGCCAGCAGCCTGCCGGGACTAGTAGACGAGCAGTACTTC. It is translated as CASSLPGLVDEQYF. This sequence joins TRBV7-8 and TRBJ2-7, with 8 bases fitting TRBD2. After removal of 5 bases from V and 5 bases from J, the junction contained 8 bases not matched to a gene. CDR3 length: 14 residues. Germline lookup yields CDR1 SGHVS and CDR2 FQNEAQ.

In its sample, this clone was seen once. CDR3 sequence reads: CASSDSGGSYNEQFF. As DNA, the CDR3 is TGCGCCAGCAGTGATTCCGGCGGGTCCTACAATGAGCAGTTCTTC. J is TRBJ2-1 and V is TRBV10-1; a weak D match, TRBD2 (5 bases). The CDR3 sequence is 15 residues long. Trimming shortened V by 3 bases and J by 1 base, and 10 bases separated the two germline ends. Germline V gene data show CDR1 as WNHNN and CDR2 as SYGVQD (reference sequence).

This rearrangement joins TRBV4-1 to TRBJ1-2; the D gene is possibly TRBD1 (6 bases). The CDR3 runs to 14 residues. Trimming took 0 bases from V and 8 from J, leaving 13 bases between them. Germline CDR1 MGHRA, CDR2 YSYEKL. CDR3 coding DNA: TGCGCCAGCAGCCAAGATTTTAAGGGGGTCGGCTACACCTTC. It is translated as CASSQDFKGVGYTF.

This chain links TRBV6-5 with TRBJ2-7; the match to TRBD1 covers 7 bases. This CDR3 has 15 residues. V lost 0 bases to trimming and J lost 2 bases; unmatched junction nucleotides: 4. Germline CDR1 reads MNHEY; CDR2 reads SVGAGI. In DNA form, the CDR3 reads TGTGCCAGCAGTTACTCCAGGGGGTATGCCTACGAGCAGTACTTC. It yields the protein CASSYSRGYAYEQYF.

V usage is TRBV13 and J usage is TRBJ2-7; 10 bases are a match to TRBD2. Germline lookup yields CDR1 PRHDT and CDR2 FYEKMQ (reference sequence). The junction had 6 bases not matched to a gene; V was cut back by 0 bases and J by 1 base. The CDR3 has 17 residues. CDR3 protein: CASSLGLLAGQSYEQYF. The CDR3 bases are TGTGCCAGCAGCTTAGGTCTACTAGCGGGGCAATCCTACGAGCAGTACTTC.

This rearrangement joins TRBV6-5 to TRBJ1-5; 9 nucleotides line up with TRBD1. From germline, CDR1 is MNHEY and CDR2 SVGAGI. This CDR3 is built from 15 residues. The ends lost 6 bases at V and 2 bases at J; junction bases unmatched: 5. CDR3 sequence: CASSGRDRGNQPQHF. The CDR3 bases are TGTGCCAGCAGCGGGCGGGACAGGGGCAATCAGCCCCAGCATTTT.

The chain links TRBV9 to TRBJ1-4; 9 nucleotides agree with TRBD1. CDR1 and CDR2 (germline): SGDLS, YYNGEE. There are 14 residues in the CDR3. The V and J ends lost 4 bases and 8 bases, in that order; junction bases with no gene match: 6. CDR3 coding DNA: TGTGCCAGCAGCCTAGGGACAGGGCACGAAAAACTGTTTTTT. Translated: CASSLGTGHEKLFF.

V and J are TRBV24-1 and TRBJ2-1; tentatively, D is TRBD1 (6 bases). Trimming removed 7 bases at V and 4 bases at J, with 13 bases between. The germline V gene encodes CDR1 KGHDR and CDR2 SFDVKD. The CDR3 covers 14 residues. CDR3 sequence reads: CATRYRVAYNEQFF. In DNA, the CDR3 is TGTGCCACCAGGTACAGGGTAGCATACAATGAGCAGTTCTTC.

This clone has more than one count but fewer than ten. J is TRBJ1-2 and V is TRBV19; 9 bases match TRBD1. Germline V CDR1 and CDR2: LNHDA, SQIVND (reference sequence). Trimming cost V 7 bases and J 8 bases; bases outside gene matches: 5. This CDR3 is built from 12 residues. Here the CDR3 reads CASKQGAGGYTF. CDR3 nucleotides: TGTGCCAGTAAACAGGGGGCTGGAGGCTACACCTTC.

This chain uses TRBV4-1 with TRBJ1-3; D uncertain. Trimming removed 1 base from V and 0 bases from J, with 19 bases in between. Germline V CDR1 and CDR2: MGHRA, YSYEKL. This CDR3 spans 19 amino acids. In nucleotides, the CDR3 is TGCGCCAGCAGCCAAGGAGGGCCGGAAATAGTTGACTCTGGAAACACCATATATTTT. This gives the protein CASSQGGPEIVDSGNTIYF.

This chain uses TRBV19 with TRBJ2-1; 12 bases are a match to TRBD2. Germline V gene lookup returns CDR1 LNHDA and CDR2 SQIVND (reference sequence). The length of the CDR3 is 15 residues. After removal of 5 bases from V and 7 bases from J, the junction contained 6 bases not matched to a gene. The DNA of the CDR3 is TGTGCCAGTAGTTCGGGACTAGCGGGTTCGAATGAGCAGTTCTTC. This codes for CASSSGLAGSNEQFF.

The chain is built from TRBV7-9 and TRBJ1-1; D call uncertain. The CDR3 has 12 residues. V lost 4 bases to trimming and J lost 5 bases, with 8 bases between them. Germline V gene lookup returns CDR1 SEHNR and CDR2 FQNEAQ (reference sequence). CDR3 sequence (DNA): TGTGCCAGCAGCTCGGTTATGACTGAAGCTTTCTTT. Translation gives CASSSVMTEAFF.

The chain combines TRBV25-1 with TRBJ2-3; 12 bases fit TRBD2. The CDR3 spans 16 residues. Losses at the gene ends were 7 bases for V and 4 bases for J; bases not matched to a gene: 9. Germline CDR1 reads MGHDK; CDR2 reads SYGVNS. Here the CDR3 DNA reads TGTGCCAGCACCAGGACTAGCGGGAAAGGGGCAGATACGCAGTATTTT. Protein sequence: CASTRTSGKGADTQYF.

CDR3 amino acids: CASSYSLSTPSSYNEQFF. The CDR3 coding sequence is TGTGCCAGCAGTTACTCCCTCTCCACTCCGAGCTCCTACAATGAGCAGTTCTTC. V is TRBV6-2 or TRBV6-3 and J is TRBJ2-1; D ambiguous. This CDR3 has 18 residues. V shed 0 bases and J shed 0 bases, with 15 bases lying between them. Germline CDR1 and CDR2: MNHEY and SVGEGT.

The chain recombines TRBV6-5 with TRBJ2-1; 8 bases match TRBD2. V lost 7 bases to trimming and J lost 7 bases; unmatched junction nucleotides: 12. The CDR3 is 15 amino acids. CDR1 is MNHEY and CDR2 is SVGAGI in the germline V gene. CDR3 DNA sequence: TGTGCCAGCACCCCCCAAGCGGGAGCACTAAATGAGCAGTTCTTC. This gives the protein CASTPQAGALNEQFF.

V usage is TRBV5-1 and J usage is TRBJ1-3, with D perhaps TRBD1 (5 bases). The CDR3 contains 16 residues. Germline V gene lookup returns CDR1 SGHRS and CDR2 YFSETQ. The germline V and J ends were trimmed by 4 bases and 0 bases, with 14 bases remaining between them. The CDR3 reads CASSAGHPSSGNTIYF. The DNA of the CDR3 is TGCGCCAGCAGCGCCGGACACCCGAGCTCTGGAAACACCATATATTTT.

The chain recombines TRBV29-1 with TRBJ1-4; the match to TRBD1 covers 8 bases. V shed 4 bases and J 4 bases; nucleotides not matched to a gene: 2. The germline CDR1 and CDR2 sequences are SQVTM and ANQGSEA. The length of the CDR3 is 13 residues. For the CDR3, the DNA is TGCAGCGTTGCAGGGGGCCGTAATGAAAAACTGTTTTTT. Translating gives CSVAGGRNEKLFF.

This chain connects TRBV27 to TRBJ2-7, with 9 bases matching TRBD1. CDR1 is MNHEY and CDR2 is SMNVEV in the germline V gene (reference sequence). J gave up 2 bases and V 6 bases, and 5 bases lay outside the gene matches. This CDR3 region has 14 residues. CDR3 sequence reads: CASRTGGVAYEQYF. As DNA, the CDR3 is TGTGCCAGCAGGACAGGGGGGGTGGCCTACGAGCAGTACTTC.

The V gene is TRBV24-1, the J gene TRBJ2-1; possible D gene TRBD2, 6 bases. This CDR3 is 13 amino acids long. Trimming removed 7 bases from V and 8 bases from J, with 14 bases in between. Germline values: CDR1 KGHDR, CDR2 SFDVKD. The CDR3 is CATRDGGVDEQFF. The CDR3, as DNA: TGTGCCACCAGGGACGGGGGAGTTGATGAGCAGTTCTTC.